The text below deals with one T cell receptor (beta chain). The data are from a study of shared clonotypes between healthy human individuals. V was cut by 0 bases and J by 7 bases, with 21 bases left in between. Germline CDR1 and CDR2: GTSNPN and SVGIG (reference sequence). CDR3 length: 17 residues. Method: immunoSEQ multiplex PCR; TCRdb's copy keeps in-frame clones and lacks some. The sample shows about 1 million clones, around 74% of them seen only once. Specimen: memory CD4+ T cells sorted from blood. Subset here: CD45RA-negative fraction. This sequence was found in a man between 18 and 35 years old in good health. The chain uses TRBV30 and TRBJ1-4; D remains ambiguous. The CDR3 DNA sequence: TGTGCCTGGAGTGTACGATCTCTATTCCAACCTCTTGAAAAACTGTTTTTT. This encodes CAWSVRSLFQPLEKLFF.